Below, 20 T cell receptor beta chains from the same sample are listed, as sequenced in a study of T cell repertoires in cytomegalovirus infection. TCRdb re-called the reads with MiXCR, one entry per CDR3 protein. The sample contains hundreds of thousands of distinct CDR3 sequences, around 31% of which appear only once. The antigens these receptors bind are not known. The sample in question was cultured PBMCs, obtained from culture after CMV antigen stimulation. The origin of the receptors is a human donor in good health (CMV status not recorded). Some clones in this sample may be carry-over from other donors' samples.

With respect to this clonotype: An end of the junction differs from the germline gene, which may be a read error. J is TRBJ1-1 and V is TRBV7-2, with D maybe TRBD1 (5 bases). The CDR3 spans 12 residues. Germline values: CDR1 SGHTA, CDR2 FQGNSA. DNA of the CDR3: TGTGCCAGCAGCTTAGAGTTGGGGCGGCGAACCTTT. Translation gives CASSLELGRRTF. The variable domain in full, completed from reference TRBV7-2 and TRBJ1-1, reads GAGVSQSPSNKVTEKGKDVELRCDPISGHTALYWYRQSLGQGLEFLIYFQGNSAPDKSGLPSDRFSAERTGGSVSTLTIQRTQQEDSAVYLCASSLELGRRTFGQGTRLTVV.

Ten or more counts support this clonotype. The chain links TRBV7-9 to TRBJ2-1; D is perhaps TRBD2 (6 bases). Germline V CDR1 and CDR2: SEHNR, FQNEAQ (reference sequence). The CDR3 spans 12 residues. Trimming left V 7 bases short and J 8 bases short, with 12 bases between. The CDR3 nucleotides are TGTGCCAGCACGGACTGGGAGGATGAGCAGTTCTTC. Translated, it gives CASTDWEDEQFF.

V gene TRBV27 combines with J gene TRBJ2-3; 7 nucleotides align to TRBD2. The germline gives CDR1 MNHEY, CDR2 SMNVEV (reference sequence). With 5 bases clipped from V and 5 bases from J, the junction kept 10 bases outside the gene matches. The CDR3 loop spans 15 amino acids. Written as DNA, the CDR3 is TGTGCCAGCAGTCTACTCGGACTAGGGATAGATACGCAGTATTTT. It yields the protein CASSLLGLGIDTQYF.

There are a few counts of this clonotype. The CDR3 reads CATLLGGKSPQEGYGYTF. CDR3 sequence (DNA): TGTGCCACCTTGCTAGGGGGGAAATCACCTCAAGAGGGCTATGGCTACACCTTC. The V call is TRBV7-9, the J call TRBJ1-2, with D maybe TRBD1 (6 bases). This CDR3 has 18 amino acids. The V and J ends lost 10 bases and 4 bases respectively, with 31 bases between them. Germline-derived CDR1 and CDR2 are SEHNR and FQNEAQ (reference sequence).

In nucleotides, the CDR3 is TGTGCCAGTAGTATAGATGTCCCACCGGTAAATCAGCCCCAGCATTTT. It specifies CASSIDVPPVNQPQHF. V usage is TRBV19 and J usage is TRBJ1-5; D not resolved. V was cut by 0 bases and J by 4 bases, with 13 bases left in between. The length of the CDR3 is 16 residues. Germline CDR1 reads LNHDA; CDR2 reads SQIVND (reference sequence).

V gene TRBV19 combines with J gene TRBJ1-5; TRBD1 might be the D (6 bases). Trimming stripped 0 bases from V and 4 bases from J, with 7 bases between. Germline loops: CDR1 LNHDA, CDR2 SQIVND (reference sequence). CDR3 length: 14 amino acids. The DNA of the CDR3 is TGTGCCAGTAGTATAGATACAGGGAATCAGCCCCAGCATTTT. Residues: CASSIDTGNQPQHF.

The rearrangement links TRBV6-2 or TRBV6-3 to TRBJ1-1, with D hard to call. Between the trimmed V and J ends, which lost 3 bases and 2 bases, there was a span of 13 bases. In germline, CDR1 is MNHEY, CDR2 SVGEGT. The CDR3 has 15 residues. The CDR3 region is CASSYGEGANTEAFF. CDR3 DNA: TGTGCCAGCAGTTATGGTGAGGGTGCTAACACTGAAGCTTTCTTT.

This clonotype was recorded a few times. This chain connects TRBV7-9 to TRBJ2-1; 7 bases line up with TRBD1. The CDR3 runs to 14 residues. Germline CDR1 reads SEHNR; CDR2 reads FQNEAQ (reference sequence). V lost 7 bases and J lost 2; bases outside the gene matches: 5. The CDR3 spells CASNRQGTYNEQFF. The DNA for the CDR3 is TGTGCCAGCAACCGACAGGGTACCTACAATGAGCAGTTCTTC.

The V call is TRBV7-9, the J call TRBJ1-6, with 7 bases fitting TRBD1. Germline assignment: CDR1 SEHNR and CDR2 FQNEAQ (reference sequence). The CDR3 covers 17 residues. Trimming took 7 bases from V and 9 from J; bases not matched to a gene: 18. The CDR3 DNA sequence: TGTGCCAGCAATACCGTTCGGACAGGCCCCAGAGGTTCACCCCTCCACTTT. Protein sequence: CASNTVRTGPRGSPLHF.

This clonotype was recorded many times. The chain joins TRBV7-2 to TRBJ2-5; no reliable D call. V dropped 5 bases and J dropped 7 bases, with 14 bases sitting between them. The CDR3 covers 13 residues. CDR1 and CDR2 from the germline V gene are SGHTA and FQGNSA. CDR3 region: CASSPLGDRTQYF. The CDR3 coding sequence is TGTGCCAGCAGCCCCCTTGGCGACCGGACCCAGTACTTC.

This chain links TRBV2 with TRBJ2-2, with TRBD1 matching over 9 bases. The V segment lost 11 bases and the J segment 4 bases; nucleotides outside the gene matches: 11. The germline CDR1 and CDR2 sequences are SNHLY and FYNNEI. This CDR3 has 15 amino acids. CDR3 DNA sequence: TGTGCCTGGTCAACCGGGACAGGGCGCACCGGGGAGCTGTTTTTT. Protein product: CAWSTGTGRTGELFF.

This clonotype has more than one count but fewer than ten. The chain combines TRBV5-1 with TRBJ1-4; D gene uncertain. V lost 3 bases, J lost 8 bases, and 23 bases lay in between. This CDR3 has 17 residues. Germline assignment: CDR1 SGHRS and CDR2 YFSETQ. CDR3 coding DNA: TGCGCCAGCAGCTCGTGGGCTATATCACTGAATGGGGAAAAACTGTTTTTT. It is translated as CASSSWAISLNGEKLFF.

The CDR3 sequence: CSAPSGRNEKLFF. DNA of the CDR3: TGCAGTGCTCCCTCGGGACGGAATGAAAAACTGTTTTTT. The rearrangement links TRBV20-1 to TRBJ1-4; D might be TRBD1 (5 bases). The CDR3 spans 13 residues. Trimming removed 5 bases at V and 5 bases at J, with 12 bases between. From germline, CDR1 is DFQATT and CDR2 SNEGSKA (reference sequence).

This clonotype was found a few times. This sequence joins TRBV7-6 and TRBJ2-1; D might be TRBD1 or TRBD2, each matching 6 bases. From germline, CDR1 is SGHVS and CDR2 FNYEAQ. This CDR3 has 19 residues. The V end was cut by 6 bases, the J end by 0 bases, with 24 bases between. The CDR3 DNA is TGTGCCAGCAGGGGCGTAAGGGGGTTTGGGACTCGCTCCTACAATGAGCAGTTCTTC. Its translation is CASRGVRGFGTRSYNEQFF.

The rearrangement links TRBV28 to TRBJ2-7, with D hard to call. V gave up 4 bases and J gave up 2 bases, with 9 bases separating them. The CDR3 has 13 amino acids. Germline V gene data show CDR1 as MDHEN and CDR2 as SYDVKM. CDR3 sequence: CASSSAPPYEQYF. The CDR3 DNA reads TGTGCCAGCAGTTCCGCGCCCCCCTACGAGCAGTACTTC.

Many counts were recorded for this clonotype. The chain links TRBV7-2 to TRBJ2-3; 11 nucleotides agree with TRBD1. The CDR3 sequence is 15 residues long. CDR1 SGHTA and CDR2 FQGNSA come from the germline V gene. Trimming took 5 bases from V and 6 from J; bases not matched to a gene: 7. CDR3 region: CASSDRDRGYDTQYF. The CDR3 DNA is TGTGCCAGCAGCGACCGGGACAGGGGGTACGATACGCAGTATTTT.

CDR3 coding DNA: TGTGCCAGCAAAGGGGGCGATCAGCCCCAGCATTTT. Its protein product is CASKGGDQPQHF. The chain uses TRBV28 and TRBJ1-5; 7 bases match TRBD1. V lost 7 bases, J lost 5 bases, and 2 bases stayed unmatched. Germline CDR1 MDHEN, CDR2 SYDVKM. The CDR3 is 12 residues long.

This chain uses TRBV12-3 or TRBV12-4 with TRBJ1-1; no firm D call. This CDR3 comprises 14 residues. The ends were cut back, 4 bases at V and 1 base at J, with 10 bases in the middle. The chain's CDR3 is CASSSLSRNTEAFF. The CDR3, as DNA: TGTGCCAGCAGTTCCCTCTCGAGGAACACTGAAGCTTTCTTT.

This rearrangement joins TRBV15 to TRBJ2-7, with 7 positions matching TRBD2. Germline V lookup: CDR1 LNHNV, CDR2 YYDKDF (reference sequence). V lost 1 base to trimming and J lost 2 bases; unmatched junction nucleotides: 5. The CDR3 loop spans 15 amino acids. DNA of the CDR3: TGTGCCACCAGCAGAGGGGCTAGCGGTACCTACGAGCAGTACTTC. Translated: CATSRGASGTYEQYF.

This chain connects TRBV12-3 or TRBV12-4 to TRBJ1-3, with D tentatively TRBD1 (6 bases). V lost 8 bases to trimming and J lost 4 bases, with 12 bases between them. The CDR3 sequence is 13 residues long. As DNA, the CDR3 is TGTGCCAGCGGGACGGGGGCCGGAAACACCATATATTTT. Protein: CASGTGAGNTIYF.